A selection of T cell receptor beta chains follows, all from one sample in a study of CD8 T cells in ankylosing spondylitis. TCRdb reprocessed the 5' RACE reads with MiXCR, giving one entry per CDR3 protein. The table has around 150,000 distinct CDR3 sequences, approximately 10% seen once. The sample consisted of blood, either unsorted or a sorted T cell fraction (not recorded which). The receptors stem from a male donor with ankylosing spondylitis or in good health (not recorded which). The CDR3 runs from the conserved cysteine through the conserved F or W. The D gene is left open where the match is weak. Size values are once, few and many counts, or a class for expanded clones, and some rows have none.

j_gene | abundance | d_gene | v_gene | CDR3aa | CDR3nt
TRBJ2-3 | few | . | TRBV3-1 | CASSRQAADTQYF | TGTGCCAGCAGCCGACAGGCGGCAGATACGCAGTATTTT
TRBJ2-7 | . | . | TRBV10-1 | CASSELKRGVQYF | TGCGCCAGCAGTGAGCTTAAACGAGGAGTGCAGTACTTC
TRBJ2-2 | few | . | TRBV10-3 | CAISDLGSGGNTGELFF | TGTGCCATCAGCGACCTCGGGTCCGGCGGGAACACCGGGGAGCTGTTTTTT
TRBJ1-2 | many | . | TRBV6-5 | CASSYSIGLYGYTF | TGTGCCAGCAGTTACTCGATCGGACTTTATGGCTACACCTTC
TRBJ2-3 | . | . | TRBV5-4 | CASSLGSGITDTQYF | TGTGCCAGCAGCTTGGGGAGTGGGATAACAGATACGCAGTATTTT
TRBJ2-1 | many | . | TRBV15 | CATSRERFSREQFF | TGTGCCACCAGCCGTGAGCGGTTTTCGCGTGAGCAGTTCTTC
TRBJ2-7 | many | . | TRBV12-3/TRBV12-4 | CASSLVGEAYEQYF | TGTGCCAGCAGTTTAGTAGGGGAGGCCTACGAGCAGTACTTC
TRBJ1-2 | . | . | TRBV29-1 | CSVERGVEGYTF | TGCAGCGTTGAACGGGGGGTAGAGGGCTACACCTTC
TRBJ2-1 | few | . | TRBV20-1 | CSARAFYNEQFF | TGCAGTGCTAGAGCGTTTTACAATGAGCAGTTCTTC
TRBJ2-2 | many | TRBD2 | TRBV9 | CASSVGLAGLNTGELFF | TGTGCCAGCAGCGTAGGTCTAGCGGGGCTGAACACCGGGGAGCTGTTTTTT
TRBJ1-1 | many | . | TRBV27 | CASSLSQGPEAFF | TGTGCCAGCAGTTTAAGCCAGGGCCCTGAAGCTTTCTTT
TRBJ2-1 | few | TRBD2 | TRBV28 | CASSPVSSGMGNEQFF | TGTGCCAGCAGCCCCGTTAGTAGCGGGATGGGGAATGAGCAGTTCTTC
TRBJ2-7 | . | . | TRBV28 | CASSAVDYDVF | TGTGCCAGCAGTGCCGTGGACTACGATGTCTTC
TRBJ2-5 | many | . | TRBV5-1 | CASRGVGGIQETQYF | TGCGCCAGCAGAGGAGTCGGTGGTATACAAGAGACCCAGTACTTC
TRBJ2-2 | many | TRBD1 | TRBV5-1 | CASSPQTGGDAGELFF | TGCGCCAGCAGCCCACAGACAGGGGGCGACGCCGGGGAGCTGTTTTTT
TRBJ2-1 | many | . | TRBV12-3/TRBV12-4 | CASTTRGAGGNEQFF | TGTGCCAGCACCACGCGTGGGGCCGGGGGAAATGAGCAGTTCTTC
TRBJ2-5 | many | . | TRBV20-1 | CSASNPGFRETQYF | TGCAGTGCTAGCAACCCGGGATTTAGGGAGACCCAGTACTTC
TRBJ2-3 | many | . | TRBV5-1 | CASSWTSTDTQYF | TGCGCCAGCAGCTGGACTAGCACAGATACGCAGTATTTT
TRBJ2-3 | many | TRBD2 | TRBV15 | CATSRSKQREGGTDTQYF | TGTGCCACCAGCAGATCCAAACAGCGGGAGGGAGGCACAGATACGCAGTATTTT
TRBJ2-5 | many | TRBD1 | TRBV12-3/TRBV12-4 | CASNPGQGKDRLQETQYF | TGTGCCAGCAACCCGGGACAGGGAAAAGATCGGTTGCAAGAGACCCAGTACTTC
TRBJ1-5 | many | TRBD1 | TRBV12-3/TRBV12-4 | CASSTQGGGNQPQHF | TGTGCCAGCAGTACCCAAGGGGGCGGGAATCAGCCCCAGCATTTT
TRBJ2-3 | many | . | TRBV5-1 | CASSLTPASTDTQYF | TGCGCCAGCAGCTTGACCCCGGCCAGCACAGATACGCAGTATTTT
TRBJ2-5 | . | . | TRBV7-2 | CASSVTETGTQYF | TGTGCCAGCAGCGTGACGGAAACAGGGACCCAGTACTTC
TRBJ2-1 | many | . | TRBV29-1 | CSVRRRDEQFF | TGCAGCGTGCGTCGTCGGGATGAGCAGTTCTTC
TRBJ1-3 | . | . | TRBV28 | CASRTGGPGNTIYF | TGTGCCAGCAGAACGGGGGGCCCAGGAAACACCATATATTTT
TRBJ2-7 | many | . | TRBV20-1 | CSALRLAGNEQYF | TGCAGTGCTCTGAGGCTAGCAGGGAATGAGCAGTACTTC
TRBJ1-2 | . | . | TRBV7-6 | CASSPLQGPYGYTF | TGTGCCAGCAGCCCACTGCAGGGGCCTTATGGCTACACCTTC
TRBJ2-3 | . | . | TRBV7-2 | CASSSGGPQPTDTQYF | TGTGCCAGCAGCTCGGGCGGCCCTCAACCAACAGATACGCAGTATTTT